The clone carrying this T cell receptor (beta chain) came up many times. Its antigen is currently unknown. The data belong to a study of glioma-infiltrating T cells. Study-level points and caveats: Tissue and blood shared very few CDR3 sequences. Gliomas, especially low-grade, showed above-expected tissue-blood divergence; non-neoplastic patients showed below.

This CDR3 comprises 14 residues. Germline V gives CDR1 SEHNR, CDR2 FQNEAQ (reference sequence). Trimming removed 2 bases from V and 3 bases from J, with 10 bases in between. TCR alpha and beta CDR3 regions were amplified from RNA using iRepertoire nested multiplex PCR. One-step reverse transcription and amplification started from approximately 100-400 ng of tissue mRNA or PBMC total RNA. MiXCR, applied by TCRdb to the multiplex PCR reads, yields one record per CDR3 protein. Of around 190,000 distinct CDR3 sequences listed, 32% are singletons. The chain uses TRBV7-9 and TRBJ1-2; no firm D call. Sequencing was done on a sample of glioma tissue, nonneoplastic brain tissue, or PBMCs (not recorded which). This TCR derives from a human donor with low-grade glioma or glioblastoma, undergoing nonglioma brain surgery, or in good health (not recorded which). CDR3: CASSLKPVDYGYTF. CDR3 nucleotide sequence: TGTGCCAGCAGCTTAAAGCCAGTGGACTATGGCTACACCTTC. The variable domain in full, completed from reference TRBV7-9 and TRBJ1-2, reads DTGVSQNPRHKITKRGQNVTFRCDPISEHNRLYWYRQTLGQGPEFLTYFQNEAQLEKSRLLSDRFSAERPKGSFSTLEIQRTEQGDSAMYLCASSLKPVDYGYTFGSGTRLTVV.